The 24 T cell receptor beta chains listed next were all sequenced from one sample in a study of blood T cell repertoires in COVID-19. Method: immunoSEQ multiplex PCR; TCRdb's copy keeps in-frame clones and lacks some. The sample contains about 24,000 clones, about nine tenths of which appear only once. What was sequenced was peripheral blood. The receptor set was obtained from a woman in her seventies with active COVID-19.

The chain employs TRBV7-2 and TRBJ2-3; D remains unclear. Trimming removed 4 bases from V and 6 bases from J, with 11 bases in between. Per germline, CDR1 SGHTA and CDR2 FQGNSA. The length of the CDR3 is 13 residues. The CDR3 nucleotides are TGTGCCAGCAGCTCCATGACTCAGGATACGCAGTATTTT. Translating gives CASSSMTQDTQYF.

The chain has TRBV28 and TRBJ2-7, with 7 bases identical to TRBD2. There are 15 residues in the CDR3. V was pared by 5 bases and J by 1 base, with 8 bases of the junction left unmatched. Germline assignment: CDR1 MDHEN and CDR2 SYDVKM. Here the CDR3 DNA reads TGTGCCAGCAGTGGAGAGTTGGGGGGGTCCTACGAGCAGTACTTC. This gives the protein CASSGELGGSYEQYF.

This clone showed up just once. The V call is TRBV4-2, the J call TRBJ2-4, with D tentatively TRBD1 (5 bases). This CDR3 has 16 residues. Germline V lookup: CDR1 LGHNA, CDR2 YNFKEQ. V shed 0 bases and J shed 6 bases, with 15 bases lying between them. For the CDR3, the DNA is TGTGCCAGCAGCCAAGAATCAACATGGCAGGGAAACATTCAGTACTTC. This translates into CASSQESTWQGNIQYF.

The chain links TRBV9 to TRBJ2-7, with 7 nucleotides matching TRBD1. J was trimmed by 4 bases and V by 8 bases; bases with no gene match: 9. Per the germline V gene, CDR1 is SGDLS and CDR2 is YYNGEE. This CDR3 spans 13 amino acids. CDR3 residues: CASGPGQRYEQYF. CDR3 sequence (DNA): TGTGCCAGTGGACCGGGACAGAGGTACGAGCAGTACTTC.

The chain employs TRBV20-1 and TRBJ1-2; D not certain. The CDR3 length is 10 residues. CDR1 DFQATT and CDR2 SNEGSKA come from the germline V gene (reference sequence). Trimming pared 7 bases from V and 8 bases from J, leaving 11 bases between. The CDR3 region is CSVRHDGYTF. The DNA of the CDR3 is TGCAGTGTTCGACATGACGGCTACACCTTC.

The V call is TRBV27, the J call TRBJ1-4; D remains unclear. In germline, CDR1 is MNHEY, CDR2 SMNVEV (reference sequence). The CDR3 sequence is 14 residues long. The V end was cut by 2 bases, the J end by 3 bases, with 7 bases between. The CDR3 nucleotides are TGTGCCAGCAGTTTACGGGGTTCTAATGAAAAACTGTTTTTT. Its translation: CASSLRGSNEKLFF.

This chain links TRBV5-1 with TRBJ2-5; no definite D call. V lost 0 bases to trimming and J lost 3 bases, with 12 bases between them. This CDR3 has 15 amino acids. Per germline, CDR1 SGHRS and CDR2 YFSETQ. The CDR3 sequence: CASSLDSGEEETQYF. Written as DNA, the CDR3 is TGCGCCAGCAGCTTGGACTCTGGAGAAGAAGAGACCCAGTACTTC.

The V call is TRBV5-1, the J call TRBJ1-4; D perhaps matches TRBD1 (6 bases). In germline, CDR1 is SGHRS, CDR2 YFSETQ. This CDR3 spans 15 amino acids. With 2 bases removed from V and 6 bases from J, the gap between germline ends came to 14 bases. This CDR3 is CASSLIGQGYEKLFF. CDR3 in DNA: TGCGCCAGCAGCTTAATAGGGCAGGGGTATGAAAAACTGTTTTTT.

The rearrangement uses TRBV4-2 and TRBJ1-2, with a possible D match to TRBD1 (6 bases). Per germline, CDR1 LGHNA and CDR2 YNFKEQ. CDR3 length equals 15 residues. The V end lost 4 bases, the J end lost 0 bases, and 12 bases lay between the germline ends. The CDR3 region has the DNA TGTGCCAGCAGCCTCCGGGACAATTCTAACTATGGCTACACCTTC. It codes for CASSLRDNSNYGYTF.

This chain uses TRBV5-4 with TRBJ1-3; possible D gene TRBD1, 6 bases. The CDR3 is 15 residues long. Germline V CDR1 and CDR2: SGHNT, YYREEE (reference sequence). The V and J ends lost 5 bases and 0 bases respectively, with 12 bases between them. The CDR3 DNA sequence: TGTGCCAGCAGTTACGGGACAAACTCTGGAAACACCATATATTTT. Protein product: CASSYGTNSGNTIYF.

The chain uses TRBV11-1 and TRBJ2-7, with D perhaps matching TRBD2 (7 bases). Germline lookup yields CDR1 SGHAT and CDR2 FQDESV (reference sequence). The V end was cut by 11 bases, the J end by 5 bases, with 19 bases between. There are 13 residues in the CDR3. This CDR3 reads CAGPLRGLNEQYF. CDR3 DNA: TGTGCCGGGCCCTTGCGGGGGCTCAACGAGCAGTACTTC.

This rearrangement joins TRBV4-2 to TRBJ2-3; 11 nucleotides align to TRBD2. The V gene end was trimmed by 3 bases and the J gene end by 3 bases; junction bases not matched to a gene: 5. Germline-derived CDR1 and CDR2 are LGHNA and YNFKEQ. This CDR3 is built from 16 residues. CDR3 sequence reads: CASSQIAGGPTDTQYF. The CDR3 coding sequence is TGTGCCAGCAGCCAGATAGCGGGGGGGCCGACAGATACGCAGTATTTT.

The chain combines TRBV3-1 (or the pseudogene TRBV3-2) with TRBJ2-3, with 9 nucleotides matching TRBD2. The junction had 5 bases not matched to a gene; V was cut back by 7 bases and J by 3 bases. Germline CDR1 LGHDT, CDR2 YNNKEL (reference sequence). This CDR3 contains 14 residues. CDR3 region: CASTQRGATDTQYF. CDR3 bases: TGTGCCAGCACTCAGCGGGGGGCGACAGATACGCAGTATTTT.

V gene TRBV27 combines with J gene TRBJ2-7; D is unresolved. Per germline, CDR1 MNHEY and CDR2 SMNVEV (reference sequence). The length of the CDR3 is 11 residues. Trimming left V 6 bases short and J 3 bases short, with 6 bases between. The CDR3 loop is CASSTFYEQYF. DNA of the CDR3: TGTGCCAGCAGCACTTTCTACGAGCAGTACTTC.

DNA for the CDR3: TGTGCCAGCAGTGAAGCGATGGCAGGGAAGAGGAACACTGAAGCTTTCTTT. This translates into CASSEAMAGKRNTEAFF. The rearrangement uses TRBV6-1 and TRBJ1-1; perhaps TRBD1 as D (5 bases). The germline V gene encodes CDR1 MNHNS and CDR2 SASEGT. The CDR3 consists of 17 residues. Between the trimmed V and J ends, which lost 0 bases and 1 base, there was a span of 15 bases.

This clone was counted a few times. The V call is TRBV18, the J call TRBJ2-7; TRBD1 matches 9 bases. V was clipped by 0 bases and J by 1 base; unmatched bases: 1. Germline V gene data show CDR1 as KGHSH and CDR2 as LQKENI. The CDR3 sequence is 15 residues long. The CDR3 loop is CASSPPGQGSYEQYF. Here the CDR3 DNA reads TGTGCCAGCTCACCACCGGGACAGGGTTCCTACGAGCAGTACTTC.

This clone was observed once. The CDR3: CASSLTSNYGYTF. As DNA, the CDR3 is TGTGCCAGCAGCCTTACAAGTAACTATGGCTACACCTTC. The V call is TRBV7-2, the J call TRBJ1-2; D remains unclear. The CDR3 sequence is 13 residues long. The germline CDR1 and CDR2 sequences are SGHTA and FQGNSA. Trimming shortened V by 5 bases and J by 1 base, and 8 bases separated the two germline ends.

The V call is TRBV28, the J call TRBJ2-1, with 7 bases identical to TRBD1. Germline V gene lookup returns CDR1 MDHEN and CDR2 SYDVKM. This CDR3 is 16 amino acids long. V shed 5 bases, J shed 2 bases, and the junction held 9 bases outside the gene matches. Here the CDR3 reads CASSLRYRGTYNEQFF. DNA for the CDR3: TGTGCCAGCAGTCTCAGATACAGGGGAACCTACAATGAGCAGTTCTTC.

The chain employs TRBV5-4 and TRBJ1-1; D is possibly TRBD1 (6 bases). V gave up 1 base and J gave up 5 bases, with 9 bases separating them. The CDR3 spans 13 residues. CDR1 is SGHNT and CDR2 is YYREEE in the germline V gene (reference sequence). The CDR3: CASSLRGGTEAFF. The CDR3 DNA reads as TGTGCCAGCAGCTTGAGGGGGGGGACTGAAGCTTTCTTT.

This chain uses TRBV10-2 with TRBJ2-5; D possibly corresponds to TRBD2 (7 bases). This CDR3 is 16 amino acids long. V was shortened by 2 bases and J by 5 bases, with 18 bases between the two germline ends. CDR1 is WSHSY, CDR2 SAAADI, per germline. CDR3 nucleotides: TGCGCCAGCAGTGAGCTTAACCGGGGGGCGAAGGAGACCCAGTACTTC. It is translated as CASSELNRGAKETQYF.

The chain uses TRBV28 and TRBJ1-3; a possible D gene is TRBD1 (6 bases). Trimming removed 6 bases from V and 2 bases from J, with 11 bases in between. Germline lookup yields CDR1 MDHEN and CDR2 SYDVKM. The CDR3 sequence is 14 residues long. For the CDR3, the DNA is TGTGCCAGCAGCCCAGGGGAACCTGGAAACACCATATATTTT. This codes for CASSPGEPGNTIYF.

This chain uses TRBV27 with TRBJ2-3; 13 bases agree with TRBD2. V lost 6 bases, J lost 0 bases, and 6 bases stayed unmatched. Germline V lookup: CDR1 MNHEY, CDR2 SMNVEV (reference sequence). CDR3 length: 17 amino acids. CDR3 protein: CASRRRGLAGSTDTQYF. For the CDR3, the DNA is TGTGCCAGCAGGAGAAGGGGACTAGCGGGGAGCACAGATACGCAGTATTTT.

This chain uses TRBV3-1 (or the pseudogene TRBV3-2) with TRBJ2-1; no clear D. V lost 1 base, J lost 12 bases, and 13 bases lay in between. There are 13 residues in the CDR3. Germline assignment: CDR1 LGHDT and CDR2 YNNKEL (reference sequence). CDR3 sequence (DNA): TGTGCCAGCAGCCAAGTAACCGATCACGGGCAGTTCTTC. This translates into CASSQVTDHGQFF.

The rearrangement uses TRBV5-8 and TRBJ1-2; 7 bases align to TRBD1. V shed 5 bases and J 10 bases; nucleotides not matched to a gene: 23. CDR3 size: 17 residues. Germline lookup yields CDR1 SGHTS and CDR2 YDEGEE. The CDR3 protein is CASRPTAAPRGQDYYTF. The CDR3, as DNA: TGTGCCAGCAGGCCAACCGCGGCGCCCCGCGGACAGGACTACTACACCTTC.